This is a list of T cell receptor beta chains from one sample in a study of cytomegalovirus exposure and HLA in healthy donors. The data were produced by immunoSEQ multiplex PCR, yet TCRdb's version contains in-frame clones alone and is incomplete. The profile shows 100,000 or so clones, roughly 82% of them singletons. The specimen was PBMCs. The receptors were gathered from a woman younger than 35 in good health and CMV-seronegative. Both conserved end residues are part of each CDR3. The order of the fields is D gene, J gene, clone size, V gene, CDR3 DNA, CDR3 protein. A D gene is named only where the DNA matches it firmly. Some rows mark clone size as missing; the rest say once, few, many or name a class of expanded clone.

>.|TRBJ1-5|.|TRBV28
TGTGCCAGCAGTTTGGGAGGGGCCGAGGGCAATCAGCCCCAGCATTTT
CASSLGGAEGNQPQHF
>TRBD1|TRBJ1-1|.|TRBV4-2
TGTGCCAGCAGCCAAGGACAGGGGGAGAACACTGAAGCTTTCTTT
CASSQGQGENTEAFF
>TRBD1|TRBJ2-1|.|TRBV10-3
TGTGCCATCAGTGAGTTGACAGGGGCCTACAATGAGCAGTTCTTC
CAISELTGAYNEQFF
>.|TRBJ2-5|.|TRBV19
TGTGCCAGTAGTACCCTGGGACTCCAAGAGACCCAGTACTTC
CASSTLGLQETQYF
>.|TRBJ2-7|.|TRBV6-5
TGTGCCAGCAGCCCCCGGAGGGTAGCCCTCTACGAGCAGTACTTC
CASSPRRVALYEQYF
>.|TRBJ1-2|.|TRBV7-9
TGTTCCAGCAGCTTAGCACAGGGCGGCGGCTACACCTTC
CSSSLAQGGGYTF
>.|TRBJ2-7|.|TRBV30
TGTGCCTGGAGTGCCGATACAGGGAGTTGGTACGAGCAGTACTTC
CAWSADTGSWYEQYF
>TRBD1|TRBJ2-7|few|TRBV19
TGTGCCAGTAGTATGGGGACAGGGAGCTACGAGCAGTACTTC
CASSMGTGSYEQYF
>.|TRBJ2-4|.|TRBV5-3
TGTGCCAGAAGCTTTGGCGGTCAGGCCAAAAACATTCAGTACTTC
CARSFGGQAKNIQYF
>TRBD1|TRBJ2-1|.|TRBV27
TGTGCCAGCAGTTCCCCAGACAGGGGGCCCCCTAATGAGCAGTTCTTC
CASSSPDRGPPNEQFF
>TRBD2|TRBJ2-1|.|TRBV7-9
TGTGCCAGCAGCCCTAGCGGGGTCGTCTACAATGAGCAGTTCTTC
CASSPSGVVYNEQFF
>.|TRBJ2-7|.|TRBV7-8
TGTGCCAGCAGCTTAGTCCTGCGCGAGCAGTACTTC
CASSLVLREQYF
>.|TRBJ2-3|.|TRBV7-3
TGTGCCAGCAGCCCGAAGACAGGAAGCACAGATACGCAGTATTTT
CASSPKTGSTDTQYF
>TRBD2|TRBJ2-1|.|TRBV27
TGTGCCAGCAGCGCCGGGACTACCTCCTACAATGAGCAGTTCTTC
CASSAGTTSYNEQFF
>TRBD1|TRBJ2-5|.|TRBV7-2
TGTGCCAGCAGCTTAGGACAGGGGGCTTTCCAAGAGACCCAGTACTTC
CASSLGQGAFQETQYF
>TRBD1|TRBJ1-5|once|TRBV4-1
TGCGCCAGCAGCCCGGGACAGGGGGCGAGGAATCAGCCCCAGCATTTT
CASSPGQGARNQPQHF
>.|TRBJ2-1|once|TRBV9
TGTGCCAGCAGCGGCCACGGCAATGAGCAGTTCTTC
CASSGHGNEQFF
>TRBD2|TRBJ2-7|.|TRBV14
TGTGCCAGCAGCCAGAGAAAACCGGGACTAGTCCGATCCGAGCAGTACTTC
CASSQRKPGLVRSEQYF
>TRBD2|TRBJ2-7|.|TRBV28
TGTGCCAGCAGACGCACCCAAACCGGGGGAGGGGAGCAGTACTTC
CASRRTQTGGGEQYF